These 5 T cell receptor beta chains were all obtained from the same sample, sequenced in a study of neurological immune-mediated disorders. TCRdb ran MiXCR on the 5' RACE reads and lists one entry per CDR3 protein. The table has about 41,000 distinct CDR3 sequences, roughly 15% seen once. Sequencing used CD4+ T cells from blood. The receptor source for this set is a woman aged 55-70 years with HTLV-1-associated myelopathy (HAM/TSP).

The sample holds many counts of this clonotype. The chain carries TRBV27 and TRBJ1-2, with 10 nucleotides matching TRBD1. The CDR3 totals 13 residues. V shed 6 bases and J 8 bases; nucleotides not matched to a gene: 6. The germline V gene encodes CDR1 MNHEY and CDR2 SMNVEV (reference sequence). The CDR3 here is CASRQGDRGGYTF. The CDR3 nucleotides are TGTGCCAGCAGGCAGGGGGACAGGGGAGGCTACACCTTC.

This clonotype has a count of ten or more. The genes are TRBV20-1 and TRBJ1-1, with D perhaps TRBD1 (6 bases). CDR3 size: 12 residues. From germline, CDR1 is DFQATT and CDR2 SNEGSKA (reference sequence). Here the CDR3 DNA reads TGCATGGGGGCAGGAGGGAACACTGAAGCTTTCTTT. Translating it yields CMGAGGNTEAFF.

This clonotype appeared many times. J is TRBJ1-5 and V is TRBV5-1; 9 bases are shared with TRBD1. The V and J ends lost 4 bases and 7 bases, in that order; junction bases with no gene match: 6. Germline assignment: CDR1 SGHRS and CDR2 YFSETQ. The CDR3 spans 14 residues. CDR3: CASSPTGGTQPQHF. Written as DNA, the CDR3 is TGCGCCAGCAGCCCGACAGGGGGTACACAGCCCCAGCATTTT. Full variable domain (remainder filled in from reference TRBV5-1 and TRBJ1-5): KAGVTQTPRYLIKTRGQQVTLSCSPISGHRSVSWYQQTPGQGLQFLFEYFSETQRNKGNFPGRFSGRQFSNSRSEMNVSTLELGDSALYLCASSPTGGTQPQHFGDGTRLSIL.

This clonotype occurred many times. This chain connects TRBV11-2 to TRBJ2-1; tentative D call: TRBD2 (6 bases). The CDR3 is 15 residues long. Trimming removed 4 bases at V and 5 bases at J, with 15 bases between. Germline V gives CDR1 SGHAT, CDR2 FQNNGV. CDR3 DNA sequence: TGTGCCAGCAGCTCTCTGCGGGGCGCGAACAATGAGCAGTTCTTC. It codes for CASSSLRGANNEQFF.

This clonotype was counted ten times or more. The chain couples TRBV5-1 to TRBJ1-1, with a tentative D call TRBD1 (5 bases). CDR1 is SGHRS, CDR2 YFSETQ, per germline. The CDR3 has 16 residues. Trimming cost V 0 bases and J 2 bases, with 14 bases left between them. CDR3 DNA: TGCGCCAGCAGCTTGGGAGTTTTGGGGGATAACACTGAAGCTTTCTTT. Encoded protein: CASSLGVLGDNTEAFF.